What follows are 24 T cell receptor beta chains derived from one specimen sequenced in a study of T cell clonotyping in hematopoietic cell transplantation (dated by TCRdb to about 2021). Library generation was performed with the immunoSEQ multiplex PCR assay. TCRdb re-hosts the immuneACCESS table, in-frame sequences only. Its copies lack some clones; in the studies checked, an unresolved V gene accounts for under half of them, and the cause for the rest is not known. The sample table contains 15,000 to 20,000 clones; only one count was recorded for 70% to 90% of them. Around 4.3% of the sample is taken by the ten largest. Sequenced input: peripheral blood mononuclear cells. These receptors were obtained from a woman aged 40 to 50 in good health. Some clones in this sample may be carry-over from other donors' samples.

The chain uses TRBV4-3 and TRBJ1-2, with 7 bases fitting TRBD1. The V segment lost 1 base and the J segment 5 bases; nucleotides outside the gene matches: 7. Germline V gene lookup returns CDR1 LGHNA and CDR2 YSLEER. The CDR3 sequence is 15 residues long. The CDR3 region has the DNA TGCGCCAGCAGCCAAGGAGAGGGGACAGATTATGGCTACACCTTC. This sequence encodes CASSQGEGTDYGYTF.

This clone was observed once. The chain carries TRBV6-5 and TRBJ1-4; D uncertain. V was cut by 4 bases and J by 6 bases, with 6 bases left in between. The CDR3 length is 12 residues. Germline CDR1 reads MNHEY; CDR2 reads SVGAGI. The CDR3 sequence is CASSSGDEKLFF. The DNA of the CDR3 is TGTGCCAGCAGTTCCGGGGATGAAAAACTGTTTTTT.

The chain uses TRBV4-2 and TRBJ2-7; D remains ambiguous. Germline V CDR1 and CDR2: LGHNA, YNFKEQ. V was cut by 3 bases and J by 3 bases, with 6 bases left in between. The length of the CDR3 is 12 residues. The CDR3 DNA is TGTGCCAGCAGCCATTCCGGCTACGAGCAGTACTTC. Its translation is CASSHSGYEQYF.

The chain joins TRBV10-2 to TRBJ1-2; no reliable D call. The CDR3 has 13 residues. The germline V gene has CDR1 WSHSY and CDR2 SAAADI. Trimming stripped 7 bases from V and 4 bases from J, with 13 bases between. Here the CDR3 DNA reads TGCGCCAGCACCCTGGCCCAAGGCTATGGCTACACCTTC. Translated: CASTLAQGYGYTF.

V gene TRBV25-1 combines with J gene TRBJ1-1; D is uncertain. Trimming took 1 base from V and 1 from J, leaving 10 bases between them. The CDR3 contains 15 residues. From germline, CDR1 is MGHDK and CDR2 SYGVNS. The CDR3 nucleotides are TGTGCCAGCAGTGAATCTGTGGTGCCGAACACTGAAGCTTTCTTT. It specifies CASSESVVPNTEAFF. Complete variable domain (other parts from reference TRBV25-1 and TRBJ1-1): EADIYQTPRYLVIGTGKKITLECSQTMGHDKMYWYQQDPGMELHLIHYSYGVNSTEKGDLSSESTVSRIRTEHFPLTLESARPSHTSQYLCASSESVVPNTEAFFGQGTRLTVV.

The CDR3 DNA reads as TGTGCCATCAGTGAGTCTCGGACAGAGGGCCCCGGGGAGCTGTTTTTT. This sequence encodes CAISESRTEGPGELFF. The V call is TRBV10-3, the J call TRBJ2-2; D possibly corresponds to TRBD1 (6 bases). From germline, CDR1 is ENHRY and CDR2 SYGVKD. The CDR3 loop spans 16 amino acids. The V gene lost 0 bases and the J gene lost 6 bases, with 14 bases spanning the gap.

J is TRBJ1-3 and V is TRBV6-6, with D unclear. Trimming pared 5 bases from V and 0 bases from J, leaving 8 bases between. Germline V lookup: CDR1 MNHNY, CDR2 SVGAGI (reference sequence). This CDR3 has 14 amino acids. The CDR3 DNA reads as TGTGCCAGCAGTACTGGGCCCTCTGGAAACACCATATATTTT. Translated: CASSTGPSGNTIYF.

The rearrangement uses TRBV4-1 and TRBJ2-3, with 9 bases fitting TRBD2. Germline CDR1 and CDR2: MGHRA and YSYEKL. The V and J ends lost 4 bases and 2 bases, in that order; junction bases with no gene match: 13. The CDR3 consists of 18 residues. CDR3 amino acids: CASSRSGGGGGFTDTQYF. DNA of the CDR3: TGCGCCAGCAGCCGGTCAGGTGGCGGGGGGGGTTTCACAGATACGCAGTATTTT.

This chain uses TRBV6-5 with TRBJ2-5; D is undetermined. V was clipped by 2 bases and J by 4 bases, with 8 bases between them. The CDR3 is 13 residues long. CDR1 and CDR2 from the germline V gene are MNHEY and SVGAGI. CDR3 residues: CASSYTGRETQYF. CDR3 nucleotides: TGTGCCAGCAGTTACACGGGTCGAGAGACCCAGTACTTC.

V is TRBV5-6 and J is TRBJ2-3; maybe TRBD2 (6 bases). V lost 0 bases and J lost 1, with 9 bases in between. Germline CDR1 is SGHDT and CDR2 is YYEEEE. The CDR3 length is 15 residues. CDR3 nucleotide sequence: TGTGCCAGCAGCTTGGGCGGGAAGGGCACAGATACGCAGTATTTT. Translating it yields CASSLGGKGTDTQYF.

This chain connects TRBV5-1 to TRBJ2-1; D is possibly TRBD1 or TRBD2 (6 bases each). Trimming removed 4 bases at V and 4 bases at J, with 15 bases between. The CDR3 totals 15 residues. CDR1 and CDR2 (germline): SGHRS, YFSETQ. The CDR3 DNA reads TGCGCCAGCAGCCCCAGTCGGGGGCCGTACAATGAGCAGTTCTTC. Protein sequence: CASSPSRGPYNEQFF.

The chain couples TRBV6-6 to TRBJ1-5; D not certain. V lost 7 bases to trimming and J lost 0 bases, with 7 bases between them. The germline gives CDR1 MNHNY, CDR2 SVGAGI (reference sequence). The CDR3 covers 13 residues. The CDR3 region has the DNA TGTGCCAGCACAGCCTATAGCAATCAGCCCCAGCATTTT. This codes for CASTAYSNQPQHF.

The chain combines TRBV11-2 with TRBJ2-4; perhaps TRBD1 as D (5 bases). The germline V gene has CDR1 SGHAT and CDR2 FQNNGV. This CDR3 is built from 15 residues. Deletions cut 1 base from V and 1 base from J, with 8 bases between. The DNA for the CDR3 is TGTGCCAGCAGCTTAGGGGGCGAGGCCAAAAACATTCAGTACTTC. It is translated as CASSLGGEAKNIQYF. Together with reference TRBV11-2 and TRBJ2-4, the CDR3 gives the full variable domain: EAGVAQSPRYKIIEKRQSVAFWCNPISGHATLYWYQQILGQGPKLLIQFQNNGVVDDSQLPKDRFSAERLKGVDSTLKIQPAKLEDSAVYLCASSLGGEAKNIQYFGAGTRLSVL.

J is TRBJ1-2 and V is TRBV14; weak D call: TRBD1 (6 bases). Germline assignment: CDR1 SGHDN and CDR2 FVKESK. V was clipped by 6 bases and J by 12 bases, with 17 bases between them. This CDR3 spans 12 amino acids. The DNA for the CDR3 is TGTGCCAGCAGTCCGCGAGGCGGGGGCAACACCTTC. Encoded protein: CASSPRGGGNTF.

The chain recombines TRBV4-1 with TRBJ2-7, with 13 bases aligning to TRBD2. Looked up from germline, CDR1 is MGHRA and CDR2 is YSYEKL. V dropped 3 bases and J dropped 4; count of bases not matched to a gene: 3. This CDR3 has 15 residues. CDR3 amino acids: CASSHGTSGTYEQYF. CDR3 in DNA: TGCGCCAGCAGCCATGGGACTAGCGGGACGTACGAGCAGTACTTC.

This clone appeared once. The rearrangement joins TRBV10-3 to TRBJ1-5; TRBD1 might be the D (5 bases). This CDR3 spans 16 amino acids. Between the trimmed V and J ends, which lost 10 bases and 1 base, there was a span of 20 bases. Germline CDR1 and CDR2: ENHRY and SYGVKD. CDR3 protein: CATHPGQQESNQPQHF. CDR3 coding DNA: TGTGCCACCCATCCGGGGCAGCAAGAAAGCAATCAGCCCCAGCATTTT.

The chain uses TRBV5-6 and TRBJ2-7, with no clear D. V was trimmed by 3 bases and J by 6 bases, leaving 10 bases between them. Per the germline V gene, CDR1 is SGHDT and CDR2 is YYEEEE. This CDR3 has 12 residues. Here the CDR3 reads CASSWREGEQYF. The CDR3 bases are TGTGCCAGCAGCTGGAGAGAAGGCGAGCAGTACTTC.

V usage is TRBV19 and J usage is TRBJ1-5; 10 bases match TRBD1. Germline V gene sequence: CDR1 LNHDA, CDR2 SQIVND (reference sequence). The CDR3 contains 13 residues. V was pared by 10 bases and J by 6 bases, with 6 bases of the junction left unmatched. CDR3 sequence (DNA): TGTGCCACGGGACAGGGGTTGGGTCAGCCCCAGCATTTT. Translating gives CATGQGLGQPQHF.

This chain uses TRBV4-3 with TRBJ2-2, with D possibly matching TRBD2 (6 bases). The CDR3 loop spans 16 amino acids. CDR1 and CDR2 (germline): LGHNA, YSLEER. The V end lost 0 bases, the J end lost 4 bases, and 12 bases lay between the germline ends. The CDR3 protein is CASSQEGGGFTGELFF. The DNA of the CDR3 is TGCGCCAGCAGCCAAGAGGGTGGGGGGTTCACCGGGGAGCTGTTTTTT.

This clone turned up a few times. This chain uses TRBV19 with TRBJ1-2, with a possible D match to TRBD1 (6 bases). Trimming took 4 bases from V and 8 from J, leaving 20 bases between them. This CDR3 contains 15 residues. Per germline, CDR1 LNHDA and CDR2 SQIVND (reference sequence). The CDR3 region is CASSTLKDSVDGYTF. In DNA form, the CDR3 reads TGTGCCAGTAGTACCTTAAAGGACAGCGTGGACGGCTACACCTTC.

This clone was observed a single time. The J gene is TRBJ1-5, the V gene TRBV4-3; a weak D match, TRBD1 (5 bases). V lost 0 bases, J lost 4 bases, and 13 bases lay in between. The CDR3 has 16 residues. CDR1 LGHNA and CDR2 YSLEER come from the germline V gene. CDR3 amino acids: CASSQDAAGRNQPQHF. In DNA, the CDR3 is TGCGCCAGCAGCCAAGATGCGGCAGGGAGAAATCAGCCCCAGCATTTT.

CDR3 coding DNA: TGTGCCAGCAGCCCCCAGGGGGGGTTGGCAGATACGCAGTATTTT. Translated: CASSPQGGLADTQYF. This chain links TRBV7-2 with TRBJ2-3, with D perhaps matching TRBD1 or TRBD2 (7 bases each). The V and J ends lost 5 bases and 4 bases respectively, with 16 bases between them. CDR1 and CDR2 from the germline V gene are SGHTA and FQGNSA. The CDR3 length is 15 residues. Drawing the rest from reference TRBV7-2 and TRBJ2-3, the complete variable domain is GAGVSQSPSNKVTEKGKDVELRCDPISGHTALYWYRQSLGQGLEFLIYFQGNSAPDKSGLPSDRFSAERTGGSVSTLTIQRTQQEDSAVYLCASSPQGGLADTQYFGPGTRLTVL.

With respect to this clone: The conserved phenylalanine or tryptophan normally closing the CDR3 is absent here, so this likely arose from a read error. The chain links TRBV7-2 to TRBJ1-2; D remains ambiguous. The V gene's germline CDR1 is SGHTA and CDR2 FQGNSA. The CDR3 length is 13 residues. Trimming removed 6 bases at V and 7 bases at J, with 15 bases between. CDR3 protein: CASSPLAGLGYTL. The CDR3 coding sequence is TGTGCCAGCAGTCCTTTAGCCGGGCTTGGCTACACCCTC.

The V and J genes are TRBV2 and TRBJ2-2, with unresolved D. CDR1 is SNHLY and CDR2 is FYNNEI in the germline V gene. V gave up 1 base and J gave up 5 bases, with 5 bases separating them. CDR3 length: 13 residues. The CDR3 region is CASSEGDTGELFF. The CDR3 DNA reads TGTGCCAGCAGTGAAGGGGATACCGGGGAGCTGTTTTTT.